The 12 T cell receptor beta chains below were found in one sample sequenced in a study of T cells in Graves' hyperthyroidism and ophthalmopathy. Using RNA transcripts as the source, TCR beta CDR3 regions were amplified. The HTBI primer set drove a first-round RT-PCR of the TCR CDR3. TCRdb used MiXCR to reprocess the multiplex PCR reads, holding one entry per CDR3 protein. The sample contains fewer than 350,000 distinct CDR3 sequences, about 21% of which appear only once. The sequenced material came from blood. Receptors originate from a woman between 45 and 60 years old with Graves' hyperthyroidism.

The sample holds many counts of this clonotype. V gene TRBV20-1 combines with J gene TRBJ2-3; 9 nucleotides match TRBD2. Germline lookup yields CDR1 DFQATT and CDR2 SNEGSKA (reference sequence). The CDR3 spans 13 residues. The trim removed 0 bases at V and 7 bases at J, leaving 2 bases unmatched. The DNA of the CDR3 is TGCAGTGCTAGAGATAGCGGGAGTCATACGCAGTATTTT. It translates to CSARDSGSHTQYF.

This clonotype has just a few counts. This sequence joins TRBV6-1 and TRBJ1-4, with D perhaps TRBD1 (5 bases). Trimming left V 10 bases short and J 2 bases short, with 17 bases between. Germline CDR1 MNHNS, CDR2 SASEGT. This CDR3 is built from 15 residues. CDR3 DNA sequence: TGTGCCATTGGGGGAGGCCGTAGGACTAATGAAAAACTGTTTTTT. Translating gives CAIGGGRRTNEKLFF.

In this sample, this clonotype turned up many times. The J gene is TRBJ2-1, the V gene TRBV19; 9 bases agree with TRBD2. V trimming: 3 bases; J trimming: 3 bases; junction bases outside the gene matches: 9. The germline CDR1 and CDR2 sequences are LNHDA and SQIVND (reference sequence). The CDR3 loop spans 17 amino acids. CDR3 sequence (DNA): TGTGCCAGTAGTATCCGGCTTAGGACTAGCGACTACAATGAGCAGTTCTTC. Amino acid sequence: CASSIRLRTSDYNEQFF.

This clonotype showed up many times. A read error may produce the germline difference seen at one junction end. CDR3 DNA sequence: TGTGCTAGCAGCGTACGGGCTTCAACCTACGAGCAGTACTTC. Translated: CASSVRASTYEQYF. The chain links TRBV7-7 to TRBJ2-7; D is undetermined. The CDR3 covers 14 residues. Germline V gene data show CDR1 as SSHAT and CDR2 as FNYEAQ (reference sequence).

This clonotype was recorded at least ten times. The V and J genes are TRBV28 and TRBJ2-7; 8 bases are shared with TRBD1. The CDR3 consists of 16 residues. Germline V gene data show CDR1 as MDHEN and CDR2 as SYDVKM. J was trimmed by 4 bases and V by 7 bases; bases with no gene match: 15. The CDR3 loop reads CASTPLARGRSYEQYF. CDR3 nucleotides: TGTGCCAGCACCCCCCTCGCCAGGGGGCGTTCGTACGAGCAGTACTTC.

This clonotype has a count of ten or more. The V and J genes are TRBV18 and TRBJ1-1; 8 positions match TRBD1. The CDR3 runs 14 residues. V was clipped by 8 bases and J by 0 bases; unmatched bases: 5. Germline V lookup: CDR1 KGHSH, CDR2 LQKENI. CDR3 amino acids: CASSPGQVNTEAFF. The CDR3 region has the DNA TGTGCCAGCAGCCCGGGACAGGTGAACACTGAAGCTTTCTTT. Full variable domain (rest looked up from reference TRBV18 and TRBJ1-1): NAGVMQNPRHLVRRRGQEARLRCSPMKGHSHVYWYRQLPEEGLKFMVYLQKENIIDESGMPKERFSAEFPKEGPSILRIQQVVRGDSAAYFCASSPGQVNTEAFFGQGTRLTVV.

This clonotype was recorded at least ten times. V gene TRBV7-9 combines with J gene TRBJ2-5; D is perhaps TRBD2 (6 bases). The V end was cut by 7 bases, the J end by 4 bases, with 19 bases between. Germline V lookup: CDR1 SEHNR, CDR2 FQNEAQ (reference sequence). The CDR3 contains 15 residues. The CDR3 nucleotides read TGTGCCAGCACCAACCCGGGCCAGGGAGGAGAGACCCAGTACTTC. It translates to CASTNPGQGGETQYF.

This clonotype was observed at least ten times. V usage is TRBV29-1 and J usage is TRBJ2-5; 11 nucleotides align to TRBD1. The CDR3 consists of 14 residues. The ends lost 7 bases at V and 4 bases at J; junction bases unmatched: 8. CDR1 and CDR2 from the germline V gene are SQVTM and ANQGSEA. CDR3 region: CSGRRGQGGETQYF. CDR3 DNA: TGCAGCGGGCGCCGGGGACAGGGGGGAGAGACCCAGTACTTC. Full variable domain (missing parts from reference TRBV29-1 and TRBJ2-5): SAVISQKPSRDICQRGTSLTIQCQVDSQVTMMFWYRQQPGQSLTLIATANQGSEATYESGFVIDKFPISRPNLTFSTLTVSNMSPEDSSIYLCSGRRGQGGETQYFGPGTRLLVL.

This clonotype was seen only a few times. The chain joins TRBV2 to TRBJ2-7; D is uncertain. Germline CDR1 is SNHLY and CDR2 is FYNNEI. The V end lost 3 bases, the J end lost 0 bases, and 3 bases lay between the germline ends. This CDR3 is 12 amino acids long. The CDR3: CASSESSYEQYF. The CDR3 DNA reads TGTGCCAGCAGTGAGTCCTCCTACGAGCAGTACTTC. The whole variable domain, remainder taken from reference TRBV2 and TRBJ2-7, is EPEVTQTPSHQVTQMGQEVILRCVPISNHLYFYWYRQILGQKVEFLVSFYNNEISEKSEIFDDQFSVERPDGSNFTLKIRSTKLEDSAMYFCASSESSYEQYFGPGTRLTVT.

J is TRBJ2-3 and V is TRBV6-2 or TRBV6-3, with 9 positions matching TRBD2. V lost 8 bases, J lost 5 bases, and 5 bases stayed unmatched. The CDR3 loop spans 13 amino acids. Germline assignment: CDR1 MNHEY and CDR2 SVGEGT. This CDR3 reads CASQLAGVDTQYF. In nucleotides, the CDR3 is TGTGCCAGCCAATTAGCGGGAGTAGATACGCAGTATTTT.

The rearrangement uses TRBV5-1 and TRBJ1-1; D may be TRBD1 (6 bases). Germline V gives CDR1 SGHRS, CDR2 YFSETQ. Trimming removed 2 bases from V and 1 base from J, with 9 bases in between. The length of the CDR3 is 14 residues. The CDR3 DNA is TGCGCCAGCAGCTTCGCGGACAGGAACACTGAAGCTTTCTTT. As protein: CASSFADRNTEAFF.

This clonotype was observed at least ten times. The V call is TRBV5-1, the J call TRBJ1-1; D not certain. The CDR3 covers 14 residues. Trimming pared 7 bases from V and 1 base from J, leaving 14 bases between. In germline, CDR1 is SGHRS, CDR2 YFSETQ. CDR3 residues: CASAPNMGNTEAFF. CDR3 nucleotides: TGCGCCAGCGCCCCCAACATGGGGAACACTGAAGCTTTCTTT.